What follows are 14 T cell receptor beta chains derived from one specimen sequenced in a study of read filtering for tumor transcriptome and immune sequencing. From about 0.4 ug of RNA, a library with molecular barcoded alpha/delta and beta/gamma adaptors was made. TCRdb reprocessed the reads with MiXCR, giving one entry per CDR3 protein. The table has some 41,000 distinct CDR3 sequences, about an eighth seen once; the top ten hold 35% to 45%. The sample comprised a population of CD138-negative cells sorted from bone marrow. Receptors originate from a donor at least 40 years old with multiple myeloma.

This clonotype was counted only a few times. This may stem from a read error, because a much larger clone lies one nucleotide away. This chain links TRBV5-1 with TRBJ2-6; 7 bases fit TRBD1. The CDR3 sequence is 16 residues long. Germline V gene lookup returns CDR1 SGHRS and CDR2 YFSETQ. This CDR3 is CASSEGQSSGANVPTF. The CDR3 bases are TGCGCCAGCAGCGAGGGACAGAGCTCTGGGGCCAACGTCCCGACTTTC. The full variable domain, its missing parts supplied by reference TRBV5-1 and TRBJ2-6, is KAGVTQTPRYLIKTRGQQVTLSCSPISGHRSVSWYQQTPGQGLQFLFEYFSETQRNKGNFPGRFSGRQFSNSRSEMNVSTLELGDSALYLCASSEGQSSGANVPTFGAGSRLTVL.

V and J are TRBV6-6 and TRBJ1-5; no clear D. Trimming took off 6 bases at V and 2 bases at J, with 5 bases between the two ends. The CDR3 length is 12 residues. CDR1 is MNHNY, CDR2 SVGAGI, per germline (reference sequence). This chain's CDR3 is CASRGGNQPQHF. In nucleotides, the CDR3 is TGTGCCAGCAGGGGTGGCAATCAGCCCCAGCATTTT.

Within the sample, this clonotype is medium-sized. The V and J genes are TRBV28 and TRBJ2-1; the match to TRBD1 covers 7 bases. The CDR3 runs to 15 residues. Trimming cost V 7 bases and J 6 bases; bases outside gene matches: 12. Germline CDR1 reads MDHEN; CDR2 reads SYDVKM. For the CDR3, the DNA is TGTGCCAGCACCCCGGACACCCCAGGGGGCAATGAGCAGTTCTTC. It translates to CASTPDTPGGNEQFF.

The table lists this clonotype with many counts. The chain couples TRBV20-1 to TRBJ1-5; possibly TRBD1 for D (6 bases). V lost 5 bases and J lost 2, with 16 bases in between. Germline V gene data show CDR1 as DFQATT and CDR2 as SNEGSKA (reference sequence). The CDR3 length is 15 residues. The CDR3 protein is CSAPKVRGGNQPQHF. In DNA, the CDR3 is TGCAGTGCTCCCAAGGTCAGGGGTGGCAATCAGCCCCAGCATTTT.

Regarding this clonotype: Since a much larger clone is just one base distant, this may be a read error. Since no conserved phenylalanine or tryptophan closes the CDR3, a read error is the likely cause. The chain recombines TRBV7-2 with TRBJ1-5; D ambiguous. This CDR3 has 13 residues. Trimming left V 1 base short and J 5 bases short, with 6 bases between. Germline assignment: CDR1 SGHTA and CDR2 FQGNSA. CDR3 bases: TGTGCCAGCAGCTTAGAGGGCTATCAGCCCCAGCATCTT. Protein: CASSLEGYQPQHL.

The genes are TRBV2 and TRBJ2-1; D is undetermined. The CDR3 loop spans 13 amino acids. Germline lookup yields CDR1 SNHLY and CDR2 FYNNEI. V was cut by 6 bases and J by 10 bases, with 16 bases left in between. The CDR3: CASSPARSSEQFF. In nucleotides, the CDR3 is TGTGCCAGCAGCCCCGCCCGGTCATCCGAGCAGTTCTTC. The complete variable domain, with remaining parts taken from reference TRBV2 and TRBJ2-1, reads EPEVTQTPSHQVTQMGQEVILRCVPISNHLYFYWYRQILGQKVEFLVSFYNNEISEKSEIFDDQFSVERPDGSNFTLKIRSTKLEDSAMYFCASSPARSSEQFFGPGTRLTVL.

At least ten counts were recorded for this clonotype. This chain joins TRBV3-1 and TRBJ2-1, with 12 positions matching TRBD2. The CDR3 extends over 18 amino acids. Germline CDR1 and CDR2: LGHDT and YNNKEL (reference sequence). V lost 8 bases to trimming and J lost 2 bases; unmatched junction nucleotides: 13. The CDR3: CASRELAGGPRTYNEQFF. The CDR3 bases are TGTGCCAGCCGGGAGCTAGCGGGAGGGCCTCGGACCTACAATGAGCAGTTCTTC.

In its sample, this clonotype was seen many times. CDR3 region: CASSQGTNSDRELFF. CDR3 in DNA: TGTGCCAGCAGCCAAGGTACCAACTCGGACCGGGAGCTGTTTTTT. V gene TRBV3-1 combines with J gene TRBJ2-2; D unclear. Looked up from germline, CDR1 is LGHDT and CDR2 is YNNKEL (reference sequence). Trimming removed 1 base at V and 9 bases at J, with 15 bases between. CDR3 length equals 15 residues.

This clonotype has a handful of counts. Since the CDR3 does not end with the conserved phenylalanine or tryptophan, this likely comes from a read error. The CDR3 nucleotides read TGTGCCAGCAGTTTATTGGCTAGCGGGGGCACAGATACGCAGTATTCT. Translating it yields CASSLLASGGTDTQYS. The chain joins TRBV27 to TRBJ2-3; 9 nucleotides align to TRBD2. V lost 1 base, J lost 1 base, and 3 bases stayed unmatched. Germline-derived CDR1 and CDR2 are MNHEY and SMNVEV (reference sequence). The CDR3 length is 16 residues.

This clonotype was observed a few times. The final CDR3 position lacks the conserved phenylalanine or tryptophan, pointing to a likely read error. CDR3 protein: CASSPGQGISSGNTIYL. CDR3 in DNA: TGTGCCAGCAGCCCCGGACAGGGGATTAGCTCTGGAAACACCATATATTTA. This chain connects TRBV7-9 to TRBJ1-3; 9 nucleotides align to TRBD1. Trimming cost V 5 bases and J 0 bases; bases outside gene matches: 8. The CDR3 contains 17 residues. CDR1 and CDR2 (germline): SEHNR, FQNEAQ (reference sequence).

This clonotype has ten or more counts. The gene calls are TRBV29-1 and TRBJ1-2; D is possibly TRBD1 (6 bases). This CDR3 spans 14 amino acids. The V gene's germline CDR1 is SQVTM and CDR2 ANQGSEA. V lost 3 bases and J lost 5, with 16 bases in between. The CDR3 loop is CSVESVTGSYGYTF. CDR3 nucleotide sequence: TGCAGCGTTGAGTCAGTCACAGGGAGTTATGGCTACACCTTC.

This clonotype was recorded at least ten times. This rearrangement joins TRBV10-3 to TRBJ2-3; 12 bases agree with TRBD1. This CDR3 region has 15 residues. V dropped 2 bases and J dropped 7; count of bases not matched to a gene: 4. Germline-derived CDR1 and CDR2 are ENHRY and SYGVKD. CDR3 DNA: TGTGCCATCAGTGAGGCGGGACAGGGGGCTCATACGCAGTATTTT. Amino acids: CAISEAGQGAHTQYF.

This clonotype was found many times. This rearrangement joins TRBV20-1 to TRBJ2-1; 12 bases agree with TRBD2. This CDR3 comprises 17 residues. Germline V CDR1 and CDR2: DFQATT, SNEGSKA (reference sequence). V dropped 0 bases and J dropped 5; count of bases not matched to a gene: 8. The CDR3 here is CSARDIRASGRDNEQFF. The CDR3, as DNA: TGCAGTGCTAGAGATATTCGGGCTAGCGGGAGGGACAATGAGCAGTTCTTC.

This clonotype was counted ten times or more. Because it lacks the conserved phenylalanine or tryptophan at the end, this CDR3 is likely a read error. The chain carries TRBV25-1 and TRBJ2-2; 7 nucleotides agree with TRBD1. V lost 7 bases, J lost 3 bases, and 8 bases stayed unmatched. This CDR3 is 15 amino acids long. Germline CDR1 MGHDK, CDR2 SYGVNS. The CDR3 DNA reads as TGTGCCAGCATGAGTAGGGGGCAGGACACCGGGGAGCTGTTTTCT. It encodes CASMSRGQDTGELFS.